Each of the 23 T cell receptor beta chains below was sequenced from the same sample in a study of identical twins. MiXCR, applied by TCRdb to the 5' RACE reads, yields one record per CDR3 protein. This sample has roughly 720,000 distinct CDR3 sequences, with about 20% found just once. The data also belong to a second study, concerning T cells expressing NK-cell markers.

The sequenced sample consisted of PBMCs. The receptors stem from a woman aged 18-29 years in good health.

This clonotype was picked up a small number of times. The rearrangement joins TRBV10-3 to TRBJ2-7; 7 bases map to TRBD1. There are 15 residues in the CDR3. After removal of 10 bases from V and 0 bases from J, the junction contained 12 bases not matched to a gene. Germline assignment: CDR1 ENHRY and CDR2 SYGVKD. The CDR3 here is CATRRDRTNSYEQYF. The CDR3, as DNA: TGTGCCACCCGAAGGGACAGAACAAACTCCTACGAGCAGTACTTC.

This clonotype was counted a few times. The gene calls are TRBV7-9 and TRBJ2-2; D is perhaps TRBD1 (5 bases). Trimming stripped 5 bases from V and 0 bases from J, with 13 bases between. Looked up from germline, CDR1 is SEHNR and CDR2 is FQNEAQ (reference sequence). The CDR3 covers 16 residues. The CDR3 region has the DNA TGTGCCAGCAGCGACCTGGACATAACGAACACCGGGGAGCTGTTTTTT. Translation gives CASSDLDITNTGELFF.

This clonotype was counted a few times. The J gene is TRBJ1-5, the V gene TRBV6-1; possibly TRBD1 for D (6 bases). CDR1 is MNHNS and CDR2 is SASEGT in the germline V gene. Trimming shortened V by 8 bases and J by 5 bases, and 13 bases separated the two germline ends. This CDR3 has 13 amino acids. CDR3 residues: CASGQGLHQPQHF. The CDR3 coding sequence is TGTGCCAGCGGGCAGGGGCTTCATCAGCCCCAGCATTTT.

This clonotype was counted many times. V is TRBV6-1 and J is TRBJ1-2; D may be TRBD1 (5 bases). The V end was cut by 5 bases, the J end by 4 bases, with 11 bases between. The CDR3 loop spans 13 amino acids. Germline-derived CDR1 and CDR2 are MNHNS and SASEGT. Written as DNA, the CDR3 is TGTGCCAGCAGTCAGGGTCTCATCTATGGCTACACCTTC. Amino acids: CASSQGLIYGYTF.

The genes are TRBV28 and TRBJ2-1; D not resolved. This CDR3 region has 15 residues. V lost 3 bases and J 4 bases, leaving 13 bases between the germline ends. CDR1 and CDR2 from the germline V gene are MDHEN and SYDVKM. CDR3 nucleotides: TGTGCCAGCAGTTTCTCCGGCAGTCCTTACAATGAGCAGTTCTTC. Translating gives CASSFSGSPYNEQFF.

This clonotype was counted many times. For the CDR3, the DNA is TGTGCCAGCAGCTCCAACGGACGAGCGTACAATGAGCAGTTCTTC. This encodes CASSSNGRAYNEQFF. The V gene is TRBV5-6, the J gene TRBJ2-1; D gene uncertain. Trimming took off 3 bases at V and 4 bases at J, with 14 bases between the two ends. Germline CDR1 is SGHDT and CDR2 is YYEEEE. This CDR3 region has 15 residues.

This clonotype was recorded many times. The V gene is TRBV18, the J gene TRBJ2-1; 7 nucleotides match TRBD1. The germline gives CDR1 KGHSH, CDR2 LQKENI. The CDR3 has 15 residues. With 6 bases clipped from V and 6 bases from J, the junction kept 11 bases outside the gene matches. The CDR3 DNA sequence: TGTGCCAGCTCCCTCAGACAGGGTGTGGGCAATGAGCAGTTCTTC. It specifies CASSLRQGVGNEQFF. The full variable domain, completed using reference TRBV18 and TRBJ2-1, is NAGVMQNPRHLVRRRGQEARLRCSPMKGHSHVYWYRQLPEEGLKFMVYLQKENIIDESGMPKERFSAEFPKEGPSILRIQQVVRGDSAAYFCASSLRQGVGNEQFFGPGTRLTVL.

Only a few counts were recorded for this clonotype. The CDR3 sequence is CASSLEWGNYGYTF. CDR3 DNA: TGTGCCAGCAGCTTAGAGTGGGGCAACTATGGCTACACCTTC. V is TRBV7-8 and J is TRBJ1-2; TRBD1 might be the D (5 bases). CDR1 and CDR2 from the germline V gene are SGHVS and FQNEAQ. V shed 1 base and J shed 2 bases, with 8 bases lying between them. The CDR3 runs to 14 residues. Complete variable domain (other parts from reference TRBV7-8 and TRBJ1-2): GAGVSQSPRYKVAKRGQDVALRCDPISGHVSLFWYQQALGQGPEFLTYFQNEAQLDKSGLPSDRFFAERPEGSVSTLKIQRTQQEDSAVYLCASSLEWGNYGYTFGSGTRLTVV.

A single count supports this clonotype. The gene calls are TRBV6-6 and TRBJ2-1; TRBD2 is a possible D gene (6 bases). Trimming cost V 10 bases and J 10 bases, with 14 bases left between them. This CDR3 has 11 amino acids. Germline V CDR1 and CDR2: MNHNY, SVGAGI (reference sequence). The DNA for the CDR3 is TGTGCCATACGAGCGGGCCCCGAGCAGTTCTTC. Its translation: CAIRAGPEQFF.

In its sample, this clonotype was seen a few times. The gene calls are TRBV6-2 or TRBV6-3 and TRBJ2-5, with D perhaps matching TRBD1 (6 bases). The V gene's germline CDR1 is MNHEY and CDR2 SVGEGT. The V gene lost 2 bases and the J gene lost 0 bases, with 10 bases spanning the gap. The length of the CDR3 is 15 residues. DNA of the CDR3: TGTGCCAGCAGTTACACCGGGACAAACCAAGAGACCCAGTACTTC. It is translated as CASSYTGTNQETQYF.

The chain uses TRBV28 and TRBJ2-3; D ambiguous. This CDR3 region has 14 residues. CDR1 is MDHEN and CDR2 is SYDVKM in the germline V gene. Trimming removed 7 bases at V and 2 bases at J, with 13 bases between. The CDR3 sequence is CASNGPIFTDTQYF. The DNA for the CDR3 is TGTGCCAGCAATGGGCCGATCTTCACAGATACGCAGTATTTT.

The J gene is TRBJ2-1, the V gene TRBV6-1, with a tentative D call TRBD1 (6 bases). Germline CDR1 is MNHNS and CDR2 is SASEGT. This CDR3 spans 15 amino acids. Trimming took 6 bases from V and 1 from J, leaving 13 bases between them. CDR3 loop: CASSRRTASYNEQFF. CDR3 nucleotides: TGTGCCAGCAGCCGTCGGACAGCTTCCTACAATGAGCAGTTCTTC.

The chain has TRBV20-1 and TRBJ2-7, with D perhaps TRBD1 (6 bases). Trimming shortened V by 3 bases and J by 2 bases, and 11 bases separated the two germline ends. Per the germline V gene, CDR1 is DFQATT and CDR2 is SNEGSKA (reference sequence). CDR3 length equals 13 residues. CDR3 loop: CSASIRQAYEQYF. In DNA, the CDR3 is TGCAGTGCTAGTATTCGACAGGCCTACGAGCAGTACTTC.

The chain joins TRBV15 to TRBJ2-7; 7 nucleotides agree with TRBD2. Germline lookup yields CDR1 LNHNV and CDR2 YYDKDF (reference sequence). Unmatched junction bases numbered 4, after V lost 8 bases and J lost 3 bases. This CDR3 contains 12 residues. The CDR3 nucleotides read TGTGCCACCGGCGGGAGTCGCTACGAGCAGTACTTC. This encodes CATGGSRYEQYF. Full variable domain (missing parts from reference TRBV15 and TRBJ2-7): DAMVIQNPRYQVTQFGKPVTLSCSQTLNHNVMYWYQQKSSQAPKLLFHYYDKDFNNEADTPDNFQSRRPNTSFCFLDIRSPGLGDTAMYLCATGGSRYEQYFGPGTRLTVT.

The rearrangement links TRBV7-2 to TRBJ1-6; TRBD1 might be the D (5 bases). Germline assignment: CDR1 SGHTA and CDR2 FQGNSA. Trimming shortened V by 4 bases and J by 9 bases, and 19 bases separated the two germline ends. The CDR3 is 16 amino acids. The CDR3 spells CASSSPRPGVGSPLHF. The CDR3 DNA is TGTGCCAGCAGCTCCCCTCGGCCGGGGGTCGGTTCACCCCTCCACTTT.

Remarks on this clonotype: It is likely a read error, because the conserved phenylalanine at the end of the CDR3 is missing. The CDR3 sequence: CASSSPGDRVPDTQYY. The CDR3 region has the DNA TGTGCCAGCAGTTCCCCGGGGGACAGGGTCCCAGATACGCAGTATTAT. The chain joins TRBV12-3 or TRBV12-4 to TRBJ2-3; 9 nucleotides align to TRBD1. Trimming cost V 4 bases and J 4 bases; bases outside gene matches: 9. This CDR3 spans 16 amino acids.

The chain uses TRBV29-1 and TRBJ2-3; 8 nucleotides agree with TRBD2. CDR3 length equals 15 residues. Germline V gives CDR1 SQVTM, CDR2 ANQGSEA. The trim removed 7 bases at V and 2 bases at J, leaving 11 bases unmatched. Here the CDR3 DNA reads TGCAGCGCCTGGACTAGCTCCAATCCCACAGATACGCAGTATTTT. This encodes CSAWTSSNPTDTQYF.

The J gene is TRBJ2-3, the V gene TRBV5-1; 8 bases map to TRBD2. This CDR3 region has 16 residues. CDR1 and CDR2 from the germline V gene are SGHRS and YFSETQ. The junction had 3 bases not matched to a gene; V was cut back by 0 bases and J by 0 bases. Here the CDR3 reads CASSLDGGASTDTQYF. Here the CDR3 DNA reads TGCGCCAGCAGCTTGGACGGGGGGGCCAGCACAGATACGCAGTATTTT.

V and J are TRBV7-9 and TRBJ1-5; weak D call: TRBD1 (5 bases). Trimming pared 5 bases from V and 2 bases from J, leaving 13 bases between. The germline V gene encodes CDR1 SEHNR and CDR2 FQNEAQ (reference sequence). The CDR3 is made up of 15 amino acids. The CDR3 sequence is CASSPAGAGNQPQHF. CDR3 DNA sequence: TGTGCCAGCAGCCCGGCCGGGGCAGGCAATCAGCCCCAGCATTTT.

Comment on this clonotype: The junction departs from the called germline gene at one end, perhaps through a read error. CDR3 sequence (DNA): TGCGCCAGCAGCTTCCAGGGATATGGCTACACCTTC. This gives the protein CASSFQGYGYTF. The gene calls are TRBV12-3 or TRBV12-4 and TRBJ1-2, with D possibly TRBD1 on 5 matching bases. This CDR3 comprises 12 residues.

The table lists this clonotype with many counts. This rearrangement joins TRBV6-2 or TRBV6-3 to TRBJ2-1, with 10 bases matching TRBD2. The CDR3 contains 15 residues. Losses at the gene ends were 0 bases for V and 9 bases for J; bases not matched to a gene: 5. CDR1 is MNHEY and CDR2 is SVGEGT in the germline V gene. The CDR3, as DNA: TGTGCCAGCAGTTACTCCCTAGCGGGAGAGGGTGAGCAGTTCTTC. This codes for CASSYSLAGEGEQFF.

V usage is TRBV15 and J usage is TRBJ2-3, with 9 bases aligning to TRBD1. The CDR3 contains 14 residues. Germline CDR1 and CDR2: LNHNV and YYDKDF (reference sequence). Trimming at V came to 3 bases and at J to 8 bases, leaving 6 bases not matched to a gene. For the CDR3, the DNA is TGTGCCACCAGCAGGGGACAGGGAGGCGGTACGCAGTATTTT. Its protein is CATSRGQGGGTQYF.

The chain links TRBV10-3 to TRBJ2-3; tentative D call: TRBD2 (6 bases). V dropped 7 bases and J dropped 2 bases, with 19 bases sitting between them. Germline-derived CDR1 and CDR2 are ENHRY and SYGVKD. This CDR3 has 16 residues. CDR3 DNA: TGTGCCATCAAGTCCGCGGAGGGGCGCAACACAGATACGCAGTATTTT. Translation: CAIKSAEGRNTDTQYF.